A single sample is the source of the 29 T cell receptor beta chains below, sequenced in a study of blood T cells in healthy people across ages. A second PCR of about 7 to 11 cycles used a sample-barcoded 5' primer and a J-beta primer mix. From the 5' RACE reads, TCRdb called clonotypes with MiXCR, one entry per CDR3 protein. This sample carries hundreds of thousands of distinct CDR3 sequences, 27% of them seen once, and the ten largest clones take 3% to 4%. The same specimen was also included in a second study, on T cells of mothers and their children.

The sample was blood. The receptor source for this set is a boy aged 2-15 years in good health.

This clonotype was seen a few times. The chain recombines TRBV11-1 with TRBJ2-2; 13 bases fit TRBD2. The V gene end was trimmed by 4 bases and the J gene end by 5 bases; junction bases not matched to a gene: 1. Germline lookup yields CDR1 SGHAT and CDR2 FQDESV (reference sequence). The CDR3 has 15 residues. CDR3 sequence: CASSWGLAGTGELFF. The CDR3 DNA sequence: TGTGCCAGCAGCTGGGGACTAGCGGGGACCGGGGAGCTGTTTTTT.

CDR3 in amino acids: CASNGHGGADGEQFF. Here the CDR3 DNA reads TGTGCCAGCAACGGTCACGGGGGGGCCGATGGTGAGCAGTTCTTC. V and J are TRBV2 and TRBJ2-1, with 8 nucleotides matching TRBD2. Trimming cost V 7 bases and J 9 bases; bases outside gene matches: 14. This CDR3 spans 15 amino acids. Germline V gene sequence: CDR1 SNHLY, CDR2 FYNNEI.

The rearrangement links TRBV4-3 to TRBJ1-2; 9 nucleotides line up with TRBD1. CDR3 length: 17 residues. Germline V gene sequence: CDR1 LGHNA, CDR2 YSLEER. The V segment lost 1 base and the J segment 5 bases; nucleotides outside the gene matches: 11. In DNA form, the CDR3 reads TGCGCCAGCAGCCAAGTATGGGAACAGGGGGCAGGATATGGCTACACCTTC. As protein: CASSQVWEQGAGYGYTF.

This clonotype was found many times. The J gene is TRBJ2-7, the V gene TRBV9, with 8 bases matching TRBD1. Trimming cost V 0 bases and J 3 bases; bases outside gene matches: 8. The CDR3 has 16 residues. CDR1 and CDR2 (germline): SGDLS, YYNGEE. CDR3 coding DNA: TGTGCCAGCAGCGTAGGACCAGGGGGCGCAAGCTACGAGCAGTACTTC. Its protein product is CASSVGPGGASYEQYF.

This clonotype showed up just a few times. V gene TRBV6-5 combines with J gene TRBJ2-2, with 7 bases identical to TRBD1. The V gene end was trimmed by 7 bases and the J gene end by 5 bases; junction bases not matched to a gene: 4. The CDR3 contains 13 residues. Germline CDR1 is MNHEY and CDR2 is SVGAGI. CDR3 protein: CASNNRGTGELFF. The CDR3 bases are TGTGCCAGCAACAACAGGGGAACCGGGGAGCTGTTTTTT.

This rearrangement joins TRBV7-9 to TRBJ1-2; D gene unclear. Germline V gene data show CDR1 as SEHNR and CDR2 as FQNEAQ (reference sequence). The CDR3 is made up of 14 amino acids. The V gene lost 4 bases and the J gene lost 5 bases, with 14 bases spanning the gap. DNA for the CDR3: TGTGCCAGCAGCTATCCGTCTCCTAGGTATGGCTACACCTTC. It yields the protein CASSYPSPRYGYTF.

The V and J genes are TRBV4-2 and TRBJ2-7; 10 bases fit TRBD2. V gave up 5 bases and J gave up 4 bases; unmatched junction bases: 5. The germline CDR1 and CDR2 sequences are LGHNA and YNFKEQ. There are 14 residues in the CDR3. CDR3 protein: CASSSQRGGYEQYF. In nucleotides, the CDR3 is TGTGCCAGCAGCTCACAGCGGGGGGGGTACGAGCAGTACTTC.

Ten or more counts support this clonotype. V gene TRBV11-2 combines with J gene TRBJ2-5; 12 nucleotides align to TRBD2. CDR1 is SGHAT, CDR2 FQNNGV, per germline. This CDR3 has 19 residues. V trimming: 0 bases; J trimming: 5 bases; junction bases outside the gene matches: 13. The CDR3 DNA sequence: TGTGCCAGCAGCTTAGACCGGGCTAGCGGGAGGGCCGTGTGGGAGACCCAGTACTTC. Encoded protein: CASSLDRASGRAVWETQYF. Combining the CDR3 with reference TRBV11-2 and TRBJ2-5 gives the whole variable domain EAGVAQSPRYKIIEKRQSVAFWCNPISGHATLYWYQQILGQGPKLLIQFQNNGVVDDSQLPKDRFSAERLKGVDSTLKIQPAKLEDSAVYLCASSLDRASGRAVWETQYFGPGTRLLVL.

Points on this clonotype: Mismatch with germline at one junction end may stem from a read error. This chain connects TRBV27 to TRBJ2-7, with 7 bases that match TRBD1. The CDR3 sequence is 14 residues long. CDR1 MNHEY and CDR2 SMNVEV come from the germline V gene (reference sequence). Written as DNA, the CDR3 is TGTGCCGGCAGTCGACAGGGTATCTCCTACGAGCAGTGCTTC. As protein: CAGSRQGISYEQCF.

The chain carries TRBV5-1 and TRBJ1-4, with 8 bases matching TRBD1. Germline CDR1 reads SGHRS; CDR2 reads YFSETQ. Unmatched junction bases numbered 2, after V lost 5 bases and J lost 5 bases. This CDR3 is 13 amino acids long. The CDR3 region is CASRQGANEKLFF. For the CDR3, the DNA is TGCGCCAGCAGGCAGGGGGCGAATGAAAAACTGTTTTTT.

This clonotype was picked up a small number of times. One end of the junction is discordant with germline, which a read error may explain. This chain links TRBV20-1 with TRBJ2-4; either TRBD1 or TRBD2 may supply D (6 bases each). The germline V gene has CDR1 DFQATT and CDR2 SNEGSKA (reference sequence). This CDR3 region has 16 residues. The CDR3 reads CSGGTSHTLAKNIRYF. The CDR3 DNA reads as TGCAGTGGAGGGACATCCCATACACTAGCCAAAAACATTCGGTACTTC.

This chain uses TRBV25-1 with TRBJ2-5, with 7 positions matching TRBD1. Germline V gene lookup returns CDR1 MGHDK and CDR2 SYGVNS. V was pared by 3 bases and J by 3 bases, with 7 bases of the junction left unmatched. This CDR3 spans 15 amino acids. CDR3 in amino acids: CASSDSGTVEETQYF. The DNA of the CDR3 is TGTGCCAGCAGTGATTCCGGGACAGTAGAAGAGACCCAGTACTTC. The entire variable domain, with the rest obtained from reference TRBV25-1 and TRBJ2-5, is as follows: EADIYQTPRYLVIGTGKKITLECSQTMGHDKMYWYQQDPGMELHLIHYSYGVNSTEKGDLSSESTVSRIRTEHFPLTLESARPSHTSQYLCASSDSGTVEETQYFGPGTRLLVL.

This clonotype occurred once. The rearrangement uses TRBV19 and TRBJ2-7; 7 positions match TRBD2. The CDR3 sequence is 15 residues long. CDR1 and CDR2 (germline): LNHDA, SQIVND (reference sequence). The trim removed 4 bases at V and 5 bases at J, leaving 11 bases unmatched. For the CDR3, the DNA is TGTGCCAGTAGTAGAGGTCGCGCGGGAGAAAACGAGCAGTACTTC. It specifies CASSRGRAGENEQYF.

There are a few counts of this clonotype. The V call is TRBV25-1, the J call TRBJ2-7; a possible D gene is TRBD2 (6 bases). Per germline, CDR1 MGHDK and CDR2 SYGVNS. The CDR3 is 13 residues long. Between the trimmed V and J ends, which lost 6 bases and 3 bases, there was a span of 12 bases. CDR3 protein: CASRPTSIYEQYF. In DNA form, the CDR3 reads TGTGCCAGCAGACCGACTAGTATCTACGAGCAGTACTTC.

This chain joins TRBV20-1 and TRBJ2-3; TRBD2 matches at 7 bases. This CDR3 has 15 amino acids. Trimming cost V 5 bases and J 1 base; bases outside gene matches: 9. The V gene's germline CDR1 is DFQATT and CDR2 SNEGSKA (reference sequence). The CDR3 sequence is CSASDRLAGTDTQYF. The DNA for the CDR3 is TGCAGTGCTTCTGACCGACTAGCAGGCACAGATACGCAGTATTTT.

Remarks on this clonotype: A much larger clone differs from this one at a single base, so this may be a read error. This sequence joins TRBV20-1 and TRBJ1-4; D is undetermined. Trimming cost V 3 bases and J 8 bases, with 10 bases left between them. This CDR3 comprises 12 residues. Germline V CDR1 and CDR2: DFQATT, SNEGSKA (reference sequence). CDR3 nucleotide sequence: TGCAGTGCTAGGTGGGCCCGGGAAAAACTGTTTTTT. Its translation: CSARWAREKLFF.

The chain has TRBV29-1 and TRBJ2-1, with 10 bases identical to TRBD2. After removal of 8 bases from V and 1 base from J, the junction contained 11 bases not matched to a gene. The CDR3 covers 16 residues. Germline V gene lookup returns CDR1 SQVTM and CDR2 ANQGSEA. The CDR3 coding sequence is TGCAGCTCTTGGGTGGCTAGCGGGGGTTCCTACAATGAGCAGTTCTTC. This encodes CSSWVASGGSYNEQFF.

The rearrangement links TRBV6-5 to TRBJ2-5; tentative D call: TRBD2 (5 bases). V dropped 0 bases and J dropped 5 bases, with 13 bases sitting between them. The germline V gene has CDR1 MNHEY and CDR2 SVGAGI. The CDR3 totals 15 residues. The CDR3 reads CASSYSTAGFETQYF. In DNA form, the CDR3 reads TGTGCCAGCAGTTACTCGACCGCGGGTTTCGAGACCCAGTACTTC.

This chain uses TRBV7-2 with TRBJ1-6, with a tentative D call TRBD1 (6 bases). There are 14 residues in the CDR3. Per the germline V gene, CDR1 is SGHTA and CDR2 is FQGNSA. The V gene lost 3 bases and the J gene lost 5 bases, with 8 bases spanning the gap. The CDR3 loop reads CASSFGQNNSPLHF. As DNA, the CDR3 is TGTGCCAGCAGCTTCGGACAGAATAATTCACCCCTCCACTTT.

The chain couples TRBV13 to TRBJ2-5; maybe TRBD2 (6 bases). TRBJ2-7 explains the end of the DNA better; the J call may be wrong. The CDR3 is 14 residues long. The germline V gene encodes CDR1 PRHDT and CDR2 FYEKMQ (reference sequence). CDR3 DNA sequence: TGTGCCAGCAGACGGCGGGGCAGGGACTACGAGCAGTACTTC. Protein product: CASRRRGRDYEQYF.

V and J are TRBV4-3 and TRBJ1-2, with D perhaps matching TRBD1 (6 bases). The V end was cut by 1 base, the J end by 1 base, with 10 bases between. This CDR3 comprises 15 residues. Germline-derived CDR1 and CDR2 are LGHNA and YSLEER. The CDR3 region is CASSQGTDLNYGYTF. DNA for the CDR3: TGCGCCAGCAGCCAAGGGACAGATCTTAACTATGGCTACACCTTC.

The chain combines TRBV12-3 or TRBV12-4 with TRBJ1-6; tentative D call: TRBD1 (6 bases). The CDR3 has 14 amino acids. The germline V and J ends were trimmed by 6 bases and 7 bases, with 13 bases remaining between them. CDR3 residues: CASSLQGKNSPLHF. The CDR3 DNA follows: TGTGCCAGCAGCCTACAGGGCAAGAATTCACCCCTCCACTTT.

This clonotype was counted only a few times. The chain couples TRBV9 to TRBJ2-3, with 9 bases lining up with TRBD2. The V and J ends lost 3 bases and 4 bases, in that order; junction bases with no gene match: 9. CDR1 is SGDLS and CDR2 is YYNGEE in the germline V gene. This CDR3 comprises 16 residues. The CDR3 DNA sequence: TGTGCCAGCAGCGCCCTAGCGGGATCGTCCCCAGATACGCAGTATTTT. It translates to CASSALAGSSPDTQYF.

This clonotype was seen ten or more times. The chain is built from TRBV12-3 or TRBV12-4 and TRBJ2-3; no reliable D call. V gave up 3 bases and J gave up 5 bases, with 9 bases separating them. The CDR3 is 13 amino acids. The CDR3 loop is CASSFGWGDTQYF. CDR3 in DNA: TGTGCCAGCAGTTTCGGCTGGGGAGATACGCAGTATTTT.

This clonotype was found a few times. The V gene is TRBV5-1, the J gene TRBJ1-5; the D gene is possibly TRBD1 (5 bases). V shed 1 base and J shed 7 bases, with 12 bases lying between them. Per germline, CDR1 SGHRS and CDR2 YFSETQ. The CDR3 loop spans 14 amino acids. CDR3 sequence reads: CASSLHQGGQPQHF. CDR3 nucleotide sequence: TGCGCCAGCAGCTTGCATCAGGGCGGGCAGCCCCAGCATTTT.

The table lists this clonotype with a few counts. The chain uses TRBV3-1 and TRBJ2-5; 9 bases are shared with TRBD2. In germline, CDR1 is LGHDT, CDR2 YNNKEL (reference sequence). This CDR3 region has 16 residues. Trimming removed 1 base from V and 4 bases from J; junction bases left unmatched: 7. The CDR3 nucleotides read TGTGCCAGCAGCCAAGGAATGGCGACTAGCGGAGAGACCCAGTACTTC. Amino acid sequence: CASSQGMATSGETQYF.

This clonotype has just a few counts. V gene TRBV29-1 combines with J gene TRBJ1-1; TRBD1 matches at 9 bases. The junction had 14 bases not matched to a gene; V was cut back by 7 bases and J by 11 bases. The CDR3 consists of 13 residues. Germline assignment: CDR1 SQVTM and CDR2 ANQGSEA. This chain's CDR3 is CSGDRAGGNLAFF. The CDR3 DNA reads as TGCAGCGGGGACAGGGCTGGGGGAAACTTGGCTTTCTTT.

This clonotype was recorded at least ten times. This chain connects TRBV7-3 to TRBJ2-5, with a tentative D call TRBD1 (5 bases). With 5 bases removed from V and 4 bases from J, the gap between germline ends came to 17 bases. The CDR3 is 15 residues long. The germline V gene has CDR1 SGHTA and CDR2 FQGTGA. This chain's CDR3 is CASSATNQGRETQYF. The CDR3 DNA reads TGTGCCAGCAGCGCAACCAATCAGGGCCGAGAGACCCAGTACTTC.

V is TRBV6-2 or TRBV6-3 and J is TRBJ1-5, with D hard to call. V was pared by 2 bases and J by 0 bases, with 8 bases between. Germline CDR1 reads MNHEY; CDR2 reads SVGEGT. CDR3 length equals 15 residues. The CDR3 loop reads CASSYKPYSNQPQHF. CDR3 in DNA: TGTGCCAGCAGTTACAAGCCCTATAGCAATCAGCCCCAGCATTTT.